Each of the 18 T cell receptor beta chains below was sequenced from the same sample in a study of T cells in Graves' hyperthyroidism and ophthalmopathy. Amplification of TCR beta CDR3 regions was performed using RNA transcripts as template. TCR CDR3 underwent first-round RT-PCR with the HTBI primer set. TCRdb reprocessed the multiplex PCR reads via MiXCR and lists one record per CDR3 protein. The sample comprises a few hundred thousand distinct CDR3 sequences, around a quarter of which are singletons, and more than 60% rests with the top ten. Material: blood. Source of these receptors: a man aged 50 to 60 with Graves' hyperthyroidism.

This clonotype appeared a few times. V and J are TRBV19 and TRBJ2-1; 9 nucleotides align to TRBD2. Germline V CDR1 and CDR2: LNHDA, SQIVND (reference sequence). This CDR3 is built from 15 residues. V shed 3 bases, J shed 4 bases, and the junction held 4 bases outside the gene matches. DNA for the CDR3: TGTGCCAGTAGTATCTCTAGCGGGATTTACAATGAGCAGTTCTTC. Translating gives CASSISSGIYNEQFF.

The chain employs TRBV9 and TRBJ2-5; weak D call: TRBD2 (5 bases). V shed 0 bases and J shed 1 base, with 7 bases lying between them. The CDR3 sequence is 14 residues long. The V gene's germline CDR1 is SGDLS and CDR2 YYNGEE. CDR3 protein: CASSVGRGQETQYF. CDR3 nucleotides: TGTGCCAGCAGCGTAGGTCGGGGCCAAGAGACCCAGTACTTC.

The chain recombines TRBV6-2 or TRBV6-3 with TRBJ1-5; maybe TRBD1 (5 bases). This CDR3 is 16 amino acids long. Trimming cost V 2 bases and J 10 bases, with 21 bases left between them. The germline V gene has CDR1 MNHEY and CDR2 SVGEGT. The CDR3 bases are TGTGCCAGCAGTTACCATACCGGGACCATCATCACTCCCCAGCATTTT. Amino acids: CASSYHTGTIITPQHF.

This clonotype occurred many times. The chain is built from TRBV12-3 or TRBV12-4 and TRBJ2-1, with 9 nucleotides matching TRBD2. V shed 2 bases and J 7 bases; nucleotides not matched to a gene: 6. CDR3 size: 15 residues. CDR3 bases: TGTGCCAGCAGTTTAATGTCAGCGGGAGGTAATGAGCAGTTCTTC. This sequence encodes CASSLMSAGGNEQFF.

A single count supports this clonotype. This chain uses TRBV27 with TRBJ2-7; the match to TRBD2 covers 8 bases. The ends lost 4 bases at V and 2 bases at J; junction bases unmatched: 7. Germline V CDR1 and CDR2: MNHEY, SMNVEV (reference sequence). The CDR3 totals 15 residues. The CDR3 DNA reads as TGTGCCAGCAGTTGGACGGGACTAGTGGCCTACGAGCAGTACTTC. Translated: CASSWTGLVAYEQYF.

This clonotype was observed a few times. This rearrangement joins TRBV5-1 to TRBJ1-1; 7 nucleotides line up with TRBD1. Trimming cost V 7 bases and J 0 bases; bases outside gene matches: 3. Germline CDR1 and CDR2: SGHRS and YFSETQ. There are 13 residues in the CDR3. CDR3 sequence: CASYQGVNTEAFF. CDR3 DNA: TGCGCCAGCTACCAGGGGGTGAACACTGAAGCTTTCTTT.

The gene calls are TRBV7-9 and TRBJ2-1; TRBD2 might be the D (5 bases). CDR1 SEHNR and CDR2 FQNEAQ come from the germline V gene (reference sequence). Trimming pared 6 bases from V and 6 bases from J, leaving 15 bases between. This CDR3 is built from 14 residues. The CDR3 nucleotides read TGTGCCAGCAGTTCTACTAGAATAGGCAATGAGCAGTTCTTC. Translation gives CASSSTRIGNEQFF.

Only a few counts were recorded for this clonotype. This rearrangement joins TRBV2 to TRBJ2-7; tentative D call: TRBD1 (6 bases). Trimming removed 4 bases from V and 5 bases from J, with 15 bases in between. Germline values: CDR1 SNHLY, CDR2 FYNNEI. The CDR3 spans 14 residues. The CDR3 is CASSVSRGSDEQYF. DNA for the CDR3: TGTGCCAGCAGTGTTTCCAGGGGTAGTGACGAGCAGTACTTC.

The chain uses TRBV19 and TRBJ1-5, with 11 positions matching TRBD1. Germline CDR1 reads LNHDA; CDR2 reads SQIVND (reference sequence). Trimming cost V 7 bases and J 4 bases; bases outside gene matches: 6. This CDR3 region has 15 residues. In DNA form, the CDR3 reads TGTGCCAGTATTTCTGGGACAGGGGGTAATCAGCCCCAGCATTTT. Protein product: CASISGTGGNQPQHF.

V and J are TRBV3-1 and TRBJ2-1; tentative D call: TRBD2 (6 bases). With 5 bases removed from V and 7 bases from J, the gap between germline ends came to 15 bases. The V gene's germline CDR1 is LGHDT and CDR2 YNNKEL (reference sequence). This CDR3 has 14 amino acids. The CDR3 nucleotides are TGTGCCAGCAGCTTGGGGGACTCACCGAATGAGCAGTTCTTC. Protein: CASSLGDSPNEQFF.

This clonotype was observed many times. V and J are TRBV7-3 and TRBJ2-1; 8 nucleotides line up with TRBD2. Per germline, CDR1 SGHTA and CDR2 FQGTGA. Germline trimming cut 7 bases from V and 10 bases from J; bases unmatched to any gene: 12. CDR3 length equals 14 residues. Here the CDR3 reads CASTLSGAGGEQFF. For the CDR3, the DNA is TGTGCCAGCACCCTTAGCGGGGCGGGAGGCGAGCAGTTCTTC.

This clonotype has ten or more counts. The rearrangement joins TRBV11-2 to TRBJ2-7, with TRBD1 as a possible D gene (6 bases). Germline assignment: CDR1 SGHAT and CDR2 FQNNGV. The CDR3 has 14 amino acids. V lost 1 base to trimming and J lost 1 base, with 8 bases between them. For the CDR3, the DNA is TGTGCCAGCAGCTTAGGCGGACAGTCCTACGAGCAGTACTTC. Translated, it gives CASSLGGQSYEQYF.

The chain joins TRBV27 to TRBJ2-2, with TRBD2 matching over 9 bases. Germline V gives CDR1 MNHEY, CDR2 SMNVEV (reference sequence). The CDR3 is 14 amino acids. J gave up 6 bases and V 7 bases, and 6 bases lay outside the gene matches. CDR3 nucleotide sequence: TGTGCCAGCAAGTCGCGGGAGGGCGCCGGGGAGCTGTTTTTT. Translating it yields CASKSREGAGELFF.

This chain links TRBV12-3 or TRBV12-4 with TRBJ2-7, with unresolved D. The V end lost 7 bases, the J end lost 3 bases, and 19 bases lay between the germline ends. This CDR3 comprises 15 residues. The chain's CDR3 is CASTPQYDARYEQYF. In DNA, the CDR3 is TGTGCCAGCACTCCGCAGTACGATGCCCGCTACGAGCAGTACTTC.

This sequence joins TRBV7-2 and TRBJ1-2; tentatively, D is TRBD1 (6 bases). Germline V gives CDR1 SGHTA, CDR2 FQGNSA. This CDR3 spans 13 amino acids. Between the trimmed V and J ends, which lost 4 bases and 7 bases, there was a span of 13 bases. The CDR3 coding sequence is TGTGCCAGCAGCTCGTCAGGGGCCCTTGGCTACACCTTC. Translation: CASSSSGALGYTF.

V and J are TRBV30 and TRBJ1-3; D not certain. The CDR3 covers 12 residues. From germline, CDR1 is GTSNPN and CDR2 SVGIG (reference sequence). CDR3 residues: CGAASSGNTIYF. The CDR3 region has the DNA TGTGGGGCAGCTTCCTCTGGAAACACCATATATTTT. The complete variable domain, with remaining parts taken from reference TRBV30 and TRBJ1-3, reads SQTIHQWPATLVQPVGSPLSLECTVEGTSNPNLYWYRQAAGRGLQLLFYSVGIGQISSEVPQNLSASRPQDRQFILSSKKLLLSDSGFYLCGAASSGNTIYFGEGSWLTVV.

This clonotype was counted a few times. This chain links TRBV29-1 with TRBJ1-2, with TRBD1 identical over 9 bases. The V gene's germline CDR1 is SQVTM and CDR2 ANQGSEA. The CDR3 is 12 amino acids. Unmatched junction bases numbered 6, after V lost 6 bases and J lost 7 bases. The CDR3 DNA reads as TGCAGCGTCACAGGGGGCGGCGTTGGCTACACCTTC. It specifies CSVTGGGVGYTF. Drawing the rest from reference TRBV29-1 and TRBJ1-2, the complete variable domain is SAVISQKPSRDICQRGTSLTIQCQVDSQVTMMFWYRQQPGQSLTLIATANQGSEATYESGFVIDKFPISRPNLTFSTLTVSNMSPEDSSIYLCSVTGGGVGYTFGSGTRLTVV.

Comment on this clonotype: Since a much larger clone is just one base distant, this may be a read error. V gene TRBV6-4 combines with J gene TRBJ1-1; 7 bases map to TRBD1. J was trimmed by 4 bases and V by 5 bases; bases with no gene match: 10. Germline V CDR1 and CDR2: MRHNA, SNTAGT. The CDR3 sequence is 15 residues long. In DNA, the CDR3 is TGTGCCAGCAGTATAGACAGGGCTGGGAGCACTGAAGCTTTCTTT. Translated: CASSIDRAGSTEAFF.